This TCR beta chain stems from a study of blood T cells in healthy people across ages. Findings and caveats of the study: Naive and antigen-experienced cells were not separated, limiting conclusive comparison. A greater number of naive CD4+ cells and higher diversity distinguished long-lived donors from aged donors.

A second 7 to 11 cycle PCR used barcoded and J-beta primers. A single record per CDR3 protein comes from TCRdb applying MiXCR to the 5' RACE reads. The sample records 600,000 to 850,000 distinct CDR3 sequences, about 40% being singletons. Germline V gene sequence: CDR1 SGHTA, CDR2 FQGNSA. The CDR3 consists of 14 residues. The V and J ends lost 5 bases and 7 bases respectively, with 14 bases between them. Concerning this clonotype: Its target is not known.

The genes are TRBV7-2 and TRBJ2-2; D perhaps matches TRBD2 (6 bases). Specimen: blood. The clonotype originates from a woman aged 55-69 years in good health. The CDR3 protein is CASSLTLGGGELFF. The CDR3 region has the DNA TGTGCCAGCAGCCTGACACTCGGGGGCGGGGAGCTGTTTTTT.